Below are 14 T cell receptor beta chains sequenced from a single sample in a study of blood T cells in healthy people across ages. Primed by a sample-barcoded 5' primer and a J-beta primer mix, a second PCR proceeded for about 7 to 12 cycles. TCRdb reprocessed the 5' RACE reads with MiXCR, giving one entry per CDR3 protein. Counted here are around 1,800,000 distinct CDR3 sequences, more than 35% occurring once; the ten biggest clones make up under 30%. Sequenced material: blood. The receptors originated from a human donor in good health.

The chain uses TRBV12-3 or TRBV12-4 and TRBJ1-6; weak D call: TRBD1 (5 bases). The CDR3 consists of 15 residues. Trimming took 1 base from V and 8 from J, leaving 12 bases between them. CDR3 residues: CASSLGKGMDSPLHF. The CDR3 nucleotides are TGTGCCAGCAGTTTAGGGAAGGGGATGGATTCACCCCTCCACTTT.

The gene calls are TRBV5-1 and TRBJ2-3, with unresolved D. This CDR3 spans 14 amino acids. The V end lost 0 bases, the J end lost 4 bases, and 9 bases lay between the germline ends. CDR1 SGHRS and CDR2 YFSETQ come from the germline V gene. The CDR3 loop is CASSLDQPPDTQYF. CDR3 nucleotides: TGCGCCAGCAGCTTGGACCAGCCCCCAGATACGCAGTATTTT.

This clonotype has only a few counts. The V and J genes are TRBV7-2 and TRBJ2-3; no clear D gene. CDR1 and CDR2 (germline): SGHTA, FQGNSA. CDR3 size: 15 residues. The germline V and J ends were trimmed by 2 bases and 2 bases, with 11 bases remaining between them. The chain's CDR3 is CASSLMGRDTDTQYF. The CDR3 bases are TGTGCCAGCAGCTTAATGGGAAGAGACACAGATACGCAGTATTTT. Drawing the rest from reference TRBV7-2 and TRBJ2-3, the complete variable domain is GAGVSQSPSNKVTEKGKDVELRCDPISGHTALYWYRQSLGQGLEFLIYFQGNSAPDKSGLPSDRFSAERTGGSVSTLTIQRTQQEDSAVYLCASSLMGRDTDTQYFGPGTRLTVL.

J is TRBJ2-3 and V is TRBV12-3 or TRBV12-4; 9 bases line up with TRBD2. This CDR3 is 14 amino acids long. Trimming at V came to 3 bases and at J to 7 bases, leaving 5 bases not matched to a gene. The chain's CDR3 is CASSLSGGSNTQYF. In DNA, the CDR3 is TGTGCCAGCAGTTTGAGCGGGGGGAGCAATACGCAGTATTTT.

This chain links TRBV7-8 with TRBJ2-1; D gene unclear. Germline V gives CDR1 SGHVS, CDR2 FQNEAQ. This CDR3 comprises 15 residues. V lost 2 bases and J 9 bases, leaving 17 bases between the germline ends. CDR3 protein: CASSLKLPETGEQFF. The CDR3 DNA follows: TGTGCCAGCAGCTTAAAACTACCAGAGACGGGTGAGCAGTTCTTC.

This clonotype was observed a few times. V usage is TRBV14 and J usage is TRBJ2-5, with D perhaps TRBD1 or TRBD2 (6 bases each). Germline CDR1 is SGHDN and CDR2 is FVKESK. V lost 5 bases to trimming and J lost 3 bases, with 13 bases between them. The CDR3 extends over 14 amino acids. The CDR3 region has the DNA TGTGCCAGCAGCAGGGGGGACATAGAAGAGACCCAGTACTTC. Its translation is CASSRGDIEETQYF.

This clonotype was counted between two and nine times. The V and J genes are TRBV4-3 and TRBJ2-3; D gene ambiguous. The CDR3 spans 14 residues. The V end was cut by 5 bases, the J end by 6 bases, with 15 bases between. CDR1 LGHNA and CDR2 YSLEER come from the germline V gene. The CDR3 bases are TGCGCCAGCAGCGCTGGAGTTGCCCCGGATACGCAGTATTTT. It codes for CASSAGVAPDTQYF.

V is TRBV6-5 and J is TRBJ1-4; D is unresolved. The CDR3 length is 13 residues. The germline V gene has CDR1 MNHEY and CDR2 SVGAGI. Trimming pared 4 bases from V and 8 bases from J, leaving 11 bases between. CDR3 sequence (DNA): TGTGCCAGCAGTTTGGGATTTGGCGAAAAACTGTTTTTT. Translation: CASSLGFGEKLFF.

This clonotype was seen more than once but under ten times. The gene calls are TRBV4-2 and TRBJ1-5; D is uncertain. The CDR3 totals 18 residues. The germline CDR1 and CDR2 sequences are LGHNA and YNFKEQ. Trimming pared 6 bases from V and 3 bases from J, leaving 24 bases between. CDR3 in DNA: TGTGCCAGCAGTCCCCACCGGGATTTTCCGGCCATCAATCAGCCCCAGCATTTT. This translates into CASSPHRDFPAINQPQHF.

The CDR3 DNA reads TGTGCCAGCAGTTTCACTAGCGGGGGGGTCGGTGAGCAGTTCTTC. This sequence encodes CASSFTSGGVGEQFF. This chain joins TRBV6-2 or TRBV6-3 and TRBJ2-1; 13 bases are a match to TRBD2. The ends lost 4 bases at V and 9 bases at J; junction bases unmatched: 6. The CDR3 consists of 15 residues. CDR1 and CDR2 from the germline V gene are MNHEY and SVGEGT.

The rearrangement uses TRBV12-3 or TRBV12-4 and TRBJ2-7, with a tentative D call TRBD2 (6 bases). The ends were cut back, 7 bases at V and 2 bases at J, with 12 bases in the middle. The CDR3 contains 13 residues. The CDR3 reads CASMGGFPYEQYF. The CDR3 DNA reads TGTGCCAGCATGGGGGGTTTCCCCTACGAGCAGTACTTC.

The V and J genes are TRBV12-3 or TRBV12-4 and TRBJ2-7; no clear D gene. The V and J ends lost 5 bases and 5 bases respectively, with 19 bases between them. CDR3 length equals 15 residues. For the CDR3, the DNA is TGTGCCAGCAGTCCCTACATCGGTGGTCGGGACGAGCAGTACTTC. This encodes CASSPYIGGRDEQYF.

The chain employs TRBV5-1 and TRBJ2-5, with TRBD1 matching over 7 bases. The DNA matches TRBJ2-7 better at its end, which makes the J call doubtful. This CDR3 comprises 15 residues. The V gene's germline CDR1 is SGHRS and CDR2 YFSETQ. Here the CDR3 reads CASSFRTGDLYEQYF. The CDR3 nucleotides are TGCGCCAGCAGCTTCCGGACAGGAGACCTTTACGAGCAGTACTTC.

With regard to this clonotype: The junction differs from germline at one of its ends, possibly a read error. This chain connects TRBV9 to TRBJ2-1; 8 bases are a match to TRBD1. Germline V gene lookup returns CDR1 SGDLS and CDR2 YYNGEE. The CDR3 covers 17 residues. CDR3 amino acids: CASSATGQGTKSYEQDF. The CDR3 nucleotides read TGTGCCAGCAGCGCAACAGGACAGGGAACGAAATCCTACGAGCAGGACTTC.